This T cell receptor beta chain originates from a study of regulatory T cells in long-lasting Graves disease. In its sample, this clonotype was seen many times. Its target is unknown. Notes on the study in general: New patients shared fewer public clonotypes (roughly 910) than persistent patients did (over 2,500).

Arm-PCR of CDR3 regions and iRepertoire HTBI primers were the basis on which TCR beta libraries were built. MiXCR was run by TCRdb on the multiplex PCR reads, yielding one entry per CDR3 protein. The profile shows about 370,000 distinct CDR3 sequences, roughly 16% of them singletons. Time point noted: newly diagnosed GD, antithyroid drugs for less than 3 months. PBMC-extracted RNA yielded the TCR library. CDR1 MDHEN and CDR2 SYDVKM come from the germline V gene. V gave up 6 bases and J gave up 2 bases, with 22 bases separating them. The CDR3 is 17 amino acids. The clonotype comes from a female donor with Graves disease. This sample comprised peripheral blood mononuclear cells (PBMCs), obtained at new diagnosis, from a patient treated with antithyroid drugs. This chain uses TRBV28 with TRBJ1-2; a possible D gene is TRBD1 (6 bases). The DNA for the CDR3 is TGTGCCAGCAGCCCACTTCTTCCCGACAGGCTCAACTATGGCTACACCTTC. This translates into CASSPLLPDRLNYGYTF.